The clone carrying this TCR beta chain was seen a handful of times. Its antigen is unknown. These data are taken from a study of cytomegalovirus exposure and HLA in healthy donors. Germline V gene data show CDR1 as SGDLS and CDR2 as YYNGEE. This CDR3 spans 16 amino acids. V gave up 6 bases and J gave up 5 bases; unmatched junction bases: 8. Study-level results: The study carried out a later analysis of TCR beta sequences. It associated some 17,000 of them with specific HLA alleles at a false discovery rate of 0.05. Further analysis, carried out later, found HLA-associated TCR beta chains more clonally expanded than equally common other chains.

The PCR had 60 Vbeta and 13 Jbeta primers. This table comes from immunoSEQ multiplex PCR, and its TCRdb copy is limited to in-frame clones, with some not included. This sample carries over 50,000 clones, about 67% of them seen once, and the ten largest clones take about 32%. This cohort consisted of healthy bone marrow donors. V and J are TRBV9 and TRBJ2-5; 15 positions agree with TRBD2. The receptor was isolated from a man aged 35-49 years in good health and CMV-seropositive. The material sequenced was PBMCs. The CDR3 bases are TGTGCCAGCACCCGGACTAGCGGGGGGGAGGGGGAGACCCAGTACTTC. It specifies CASTRTSGGEGETQYF.